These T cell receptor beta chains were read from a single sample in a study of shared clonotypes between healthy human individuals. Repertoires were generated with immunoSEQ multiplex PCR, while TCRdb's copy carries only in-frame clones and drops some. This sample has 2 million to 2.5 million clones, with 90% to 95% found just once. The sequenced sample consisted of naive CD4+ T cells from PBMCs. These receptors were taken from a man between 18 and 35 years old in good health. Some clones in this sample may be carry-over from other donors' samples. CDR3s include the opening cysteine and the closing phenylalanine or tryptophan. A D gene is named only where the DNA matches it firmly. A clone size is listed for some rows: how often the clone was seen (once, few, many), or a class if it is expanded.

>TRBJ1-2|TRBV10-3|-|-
TGTGCCATCAGTGGGGGCTGGCCTAACTATGGCTACACCTTC
CAISGGWPNYGYTF
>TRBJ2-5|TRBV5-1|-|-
TGCGCCAGCAGCTCTGATATCCAAGAGACCCAGTACTTC
CASSSDIQETQYF
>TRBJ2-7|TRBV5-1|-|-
TGCGCCAGCAGAGAGACGGACACACTTTACGAGCAGTACTTC
CASRETDTLYEQYF
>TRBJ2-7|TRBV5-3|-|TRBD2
TGTGCCATCCACACTCTAGCGGGAGTTTGGCGCGAGCAGTACTTC
CAIHTLAGVWREQYF
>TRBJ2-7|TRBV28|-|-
TGTGCCAGCACCAACCACTTCAGGGAGCACGAGCAGTACTTC
CASTNHFREHEQYF
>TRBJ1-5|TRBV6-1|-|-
TGTGCCGGCAGTGAAGCCTGGACGGATGATCAGCCCCAGCATTTT
CAGSEAWTDDQPQHF
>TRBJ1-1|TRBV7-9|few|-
TGTGCCAGCAGCCCTCAGGGAAAATCTGAAGCTTTCTTT
CASSPQGKSEAFF
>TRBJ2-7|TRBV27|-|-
TGTGCCAGCAGTTCCCTCTCCTACGAGCAGTACTTC
CASSSLSYEQYF
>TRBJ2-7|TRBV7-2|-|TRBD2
TGTGCCAGCAGCATACCGCAGGGACTAGCGGTTTACTACGAGCAGTACTTC
CASSIPQGLAVYYEQYF
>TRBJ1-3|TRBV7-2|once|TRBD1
TGTGCCAGCAGCTTATGGACAGGGGCGATCTCTGGAAACACCATATATTTT
CASSLWTGAISGNTIYF
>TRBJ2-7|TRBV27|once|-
TGTGCCAGCAGTTTATCCTGGGGAAGGGGAAACGAGCAGTACTTC
CASSLSWGRGNEQYF
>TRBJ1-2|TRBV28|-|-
TGTGCCAGCAGTTTAGCCGGGAACGGCTACACCTTC
CASSLAGNGYTF
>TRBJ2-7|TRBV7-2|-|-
TGTGCCAGCAGCTTAGGTCTGCAGGGATACTCCTACGAGCAGTACTTC
CASSLGLQGYSYEQYF
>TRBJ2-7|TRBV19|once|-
TGTGCCAGTAGTGGGAGCGTCGGGTCCTACGAGCAGTACTTC
CASSGSVGSYEQYF
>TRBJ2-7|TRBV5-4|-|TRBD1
TGTGCCAGCAGCTTGGCGAGGGACAGGGGGTCGTACGAGCAGTACTTC
CASSLARDRGSYEQYF
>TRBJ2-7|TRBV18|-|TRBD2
TGTGCCAGCTCATCCTCTAGCGGCCAGACCTACGAGCAGTACTTC
CASSSSSGQTYEQYF
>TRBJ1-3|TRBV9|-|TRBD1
TGTGCCAGCAGCTATGAGCCGGGACAGCTAATCTCTGGAAACACCATATATTTT
CASSYEPGQLISGNTIYF
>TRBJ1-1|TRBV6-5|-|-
TGTGCCAGCAGCCCGGTAACGACTGAAGCTTTCTTT
CASSPVTTEAFF
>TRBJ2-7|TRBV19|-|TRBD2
TGTGCCAGTAGTGCTAGCGGGAGAGGTCGAGGGTACGAGCAGTACTTC
CASSASGRGRGYEQYF
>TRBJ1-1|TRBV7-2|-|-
TGTGCCAGCAGCCGTGGCCAAGTCCTGAACACTGAAGCTTTCTTT
CASSRGQVLNTEAFF
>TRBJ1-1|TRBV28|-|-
TGTGCCAGCAACACACCTCCCCGAGGCCGCGAAGCTTTCTTT
CASNTPPRGREAFF
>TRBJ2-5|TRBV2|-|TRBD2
TGTGCCAGCAGCCGGACTAGCGGGAGTTGGGTGGAGACCCAGTACTTC
CASSRTSGSWVETQYF
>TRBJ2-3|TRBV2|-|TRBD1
TGTGCCAGCAGTTGGACAGGGGTACCCCTTACGCAGTATTTT
CASSWTGVPLTQYF
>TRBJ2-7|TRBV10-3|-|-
TGTGCCATCAGTGCGAACTACGAGCAGTACTTC
CAISANYEQYF
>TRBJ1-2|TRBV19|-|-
TGTGCCAGTAGTATACCCCTCCCGGGGGCGGCTGGCTACACCTTC
CASSIPLPGAAGYTF
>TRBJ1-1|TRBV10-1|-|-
TGCGCCAGCAGAAAGGATTCCATGAACACTGAAGCTTTCTTT
CASRKDSMNTEAFF
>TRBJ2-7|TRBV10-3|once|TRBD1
TGTGCCATCAGTGAGTCCCGGACAGGATCCTACGAGCAGTACTTC
CAISESRTGSYEQYF
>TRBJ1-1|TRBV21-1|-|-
TGTGCCAGCAGCAAATGTTACTCACCCGGGCCGATGAACACTGAAGCTTTCTTT
CASSKCYSPGPMNTEAFF
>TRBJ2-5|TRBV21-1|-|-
TGTGCCAGCAGCCCTTTTTCGGGAGACAACTTAGAGACCCAGTACTTC
CASSPFSGDNLETQYF
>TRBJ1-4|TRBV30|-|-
TGTGCCTGGGGAATGTTGGACCAAGGGGAAAAACTGTTTTTT
CAWGMLDQGEKLFF
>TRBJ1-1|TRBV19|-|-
TGTGCCAGTAGTGGCGCCGCCGCGGGGACTGAAGCTTTCTTT
CASSGAAAGTEAFF
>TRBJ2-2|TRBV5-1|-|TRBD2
TGCGCCAGCAGTTTACTAGCGGGAGCGGCCGGGGAGCTGTTTTTT
CASSLLAGAAGELFF
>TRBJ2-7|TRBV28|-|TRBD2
TGTGCCAGCGGGACTAGCGGAACCTACGAGCAGTACTTC
CASGTSGTYEQYF
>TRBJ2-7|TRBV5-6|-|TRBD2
TGTGCCAGCAGCCAAGAGACTAGCGGGAGGTCCTACGAGCAGTACTTC
CASSQETSGRSYEQYF
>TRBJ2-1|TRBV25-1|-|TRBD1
TGTGCCAGCAGTGAATTTTCGGGACAGGGGTCCGAAGGTGAGCAGTTCTTC
CASSEFSGQGSEGEQFF
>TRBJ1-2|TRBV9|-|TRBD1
TGTGCCAGCAGCGACAGGGGCAACTATGGCTACACCTTC
CASSDRGNYGYTF
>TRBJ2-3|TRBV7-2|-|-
TGTGCCAGCAGCAACCTAAGGTTGGGGTTCCGGGATTTT
CASSNLRLGFRDF
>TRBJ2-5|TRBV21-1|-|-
TGTGCCAGCACTCCCCCTGTGGTCCAAGAGACCCAGTACTTC
CASTPPVVQETQYF
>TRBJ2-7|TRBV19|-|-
TGTGCCAGTAGTATAGCGATCCGGGGGCCTTCCGAGCAGTACTTC
CASSIAIRGPSEQYF
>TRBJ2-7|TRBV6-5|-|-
TGTGCCAGCAGTCATTCCCAAGGCGAGCAGTACTTC
CASSHSQGEQYF
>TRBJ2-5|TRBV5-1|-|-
TGCGCCAGCAGCCCTCGGCCGCCGGGAGAGACCCAGTACTTC
CASSPRPPGETQYF
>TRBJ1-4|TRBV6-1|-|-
TGTGCCAGCAGCGAGACACGGACCTTTAATGAAAAACTGTTTTTT
CASSETRTFNEKLFF
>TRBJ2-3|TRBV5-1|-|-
TGCGCCAGCAGCGCACTAGCACTCGACGGGGATACGCAGTATTTT
CASSALALDGDTQYF
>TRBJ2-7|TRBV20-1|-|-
TGCAGTGCCATAGGACGAGAGCAGTACTTC
CSAIGREQYF
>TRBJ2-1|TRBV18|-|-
TGTGCCAGCCTTCCCGACTTCTCCTACAATGAGCAGTTCTTC
CASLPDFSYNEQFF
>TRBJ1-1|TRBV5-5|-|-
TGTGCCAGCAGCTTTATCGCCGGGACCACTGAAGCTTTCTTT
CASSFIAGTTEAFF
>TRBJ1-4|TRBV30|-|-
TGTGCCGGATGCCTCAAGGCGGGGGGTGAAAAACTGTTTTTT
CAGCLKAGGEKLFF
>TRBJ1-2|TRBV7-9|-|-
TGTGCCAGCAGCTTACGAGGGAACTATGGCTACACCTTC
CASSLRGNYGYTF
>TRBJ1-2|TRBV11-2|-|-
TGTGCCAGCAGCCCCAGGGCTACCTATGGCTACACCTTC
CASSPRATYGYTF
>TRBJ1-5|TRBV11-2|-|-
TGTGCCAGCAGCTTAGTCGTCAATCAGCCCCAGCATTTT
CASSLVVNQPQHF
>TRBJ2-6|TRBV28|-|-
TGTGCCAGCAGCCTTGCTCGCTCTGGGGCCAACGTCCTGACTTTC
CASSLARSGANVLTF
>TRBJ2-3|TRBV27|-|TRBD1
TGTGCCACGGGGACAGGGAGCACAGATACGCAGTATTTT
CATGTGSTDTQYF
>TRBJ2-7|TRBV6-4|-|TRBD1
TGTGCCAGCAGTCCCGGACAGGGCATGGGCGAGCAGTACTTC
CASSPGQGMGEQYF
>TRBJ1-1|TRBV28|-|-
TGTGCCAGCAGACGCGGGACGAAGACCTGGGAAGCTTTCTTT
CASRRGTKTWEAFF
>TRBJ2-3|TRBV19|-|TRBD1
TGTGCCAGTAGTATCCAAGGGGGCGCGCAGTATTTT
CASSIQGGAQYF
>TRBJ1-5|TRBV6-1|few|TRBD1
TGTGCCAGCAGCGCCACAGGGGGCGATCAGCCCCAGCATTTT
CASSATGGDQPQHF
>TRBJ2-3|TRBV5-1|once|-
TGCGCCAGCAGCTTCGCGGGGGCGCATCCAGATACGCAGTATTTT
CASSFAGAHPDTQYF
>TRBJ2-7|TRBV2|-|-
TGTGCCAGCAGCTCACAGGGCTCTTCCTACGAGCAGTACTTC
CASSSQGSSYEQYF
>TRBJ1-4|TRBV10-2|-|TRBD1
TGCGCCAGCCTCGGGACAGGGCAGGGGGAAAAACTGTTTTTT
CASLGTGQGEKLFF